This TCR beta chain was sequenced during a study of T cell responses to AZD1222 COVID-19 vaccine. In germline, CDR1 is LNHDA, CDR2 SQIVND (reference sequence). V lost 0 bases, J lost 6 bases, and 13 bases lay in between. CDR3 length equals 15 residues. Clones were sequenced by immunoSEQ multiplex PCR, and TCRdb holds only the in-frame ones, with some missing. The data contain more than 150,000 clones, 85% to 95% of them seen just once; the ten biggest clones take up about 2.1%. The J gene is TRBJ2-3, the V gene TRBV19, with D hard to call. The receptor's source is an adult who received the AZD1222 COVID-19 vaccine. Sequenced here: peripheral blood, sampled 28 days after the second AZD1222 dose. CDR3 in DNA: TGTGCCAGTAGTATAGAAAGGAACCTCGGGGATACGCAGTATTTT. Protein: CASSIERNLGDTQYF.